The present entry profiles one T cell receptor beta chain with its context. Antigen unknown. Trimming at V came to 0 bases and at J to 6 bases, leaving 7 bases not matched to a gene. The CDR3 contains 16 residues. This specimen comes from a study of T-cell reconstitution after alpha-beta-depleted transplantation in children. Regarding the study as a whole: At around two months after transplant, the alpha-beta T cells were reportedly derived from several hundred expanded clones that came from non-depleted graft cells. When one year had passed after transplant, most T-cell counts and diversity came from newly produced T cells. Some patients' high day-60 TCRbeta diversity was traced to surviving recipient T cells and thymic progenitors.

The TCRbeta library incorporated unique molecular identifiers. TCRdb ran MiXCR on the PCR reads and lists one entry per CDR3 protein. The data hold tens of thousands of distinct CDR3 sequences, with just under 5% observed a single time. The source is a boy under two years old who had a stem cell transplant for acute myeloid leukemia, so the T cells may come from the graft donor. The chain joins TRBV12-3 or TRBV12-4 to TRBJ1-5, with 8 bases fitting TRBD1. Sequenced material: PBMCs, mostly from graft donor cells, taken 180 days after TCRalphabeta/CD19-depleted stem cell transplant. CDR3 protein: CASSLAIAGGTQPQHF. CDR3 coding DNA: TGTGCCAGCAGTTTAGCGATCGCAGGGGGCACTCAGCCCCAGCATTTT.